This TCR beta chain derives from a study of OX40 agonist ivuxolimab in advanced cancers. Researchers took blood at baseline, on cycle 4 day 1, and on cycle 7 day 1. Repertoires were generated with immunoSEQ multiplex PCR, while TCRdb's copy carries only in-frame clones and drops some. This table has over 60,000 clones, roughly nine tenths appearing once. The CDR3 extends over 16 amino acids. From germline, CDR1 is LGHNA and CDR2 YNFKEQ. V shed 3 bases, J shed 0 bases, and the junction held 2 bases outside the gene matches. The chain links TRBV4-2 to TRBJ2-7; 13 nucleotides match TRBD2. The sequencing here drew on CD4+ or CD8+ T cells sorted from blood, taken in a trial of the OX40 agonist ivuxolimab. This receptor was identified in an adult with an advanced solid tumor such as melanoma, head and neck, liver or kidney cancer. CDR3 amino acids: CASSQGLAGNSYEQYF. DNA of the CDR3: TGTGCCAGCAGCCAGGGACTAGCGGGGAACTCCTACGAGCAGTACTTC.